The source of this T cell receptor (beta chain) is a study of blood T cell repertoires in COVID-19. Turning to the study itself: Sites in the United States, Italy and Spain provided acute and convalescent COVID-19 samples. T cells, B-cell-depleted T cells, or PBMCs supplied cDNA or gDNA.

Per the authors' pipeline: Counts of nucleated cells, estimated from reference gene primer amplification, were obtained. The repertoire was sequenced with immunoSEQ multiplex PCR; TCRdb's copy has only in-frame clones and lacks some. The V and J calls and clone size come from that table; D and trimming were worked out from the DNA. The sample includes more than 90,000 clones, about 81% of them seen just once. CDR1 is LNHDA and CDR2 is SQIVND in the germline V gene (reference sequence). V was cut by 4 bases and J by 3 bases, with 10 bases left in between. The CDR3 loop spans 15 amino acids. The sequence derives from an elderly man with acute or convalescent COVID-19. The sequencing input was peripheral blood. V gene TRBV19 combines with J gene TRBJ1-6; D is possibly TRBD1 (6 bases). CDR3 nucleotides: TGTGCCAGTAGTACCACGGACAGCTATAATTCACCCCTCCACTTT. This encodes CASSTTDSYNSPLHF. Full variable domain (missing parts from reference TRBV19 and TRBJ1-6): DGGITQSPKYLFRKEGQNVTLSCEQNLNHDAMYWYRQDPGQGLRLIYYSQIVNDFQKGDIAEGYSVSREKKESFPLTVTSAQKNPTAFYLCASSTTDSYNSPLHFGNGTRLTVT.